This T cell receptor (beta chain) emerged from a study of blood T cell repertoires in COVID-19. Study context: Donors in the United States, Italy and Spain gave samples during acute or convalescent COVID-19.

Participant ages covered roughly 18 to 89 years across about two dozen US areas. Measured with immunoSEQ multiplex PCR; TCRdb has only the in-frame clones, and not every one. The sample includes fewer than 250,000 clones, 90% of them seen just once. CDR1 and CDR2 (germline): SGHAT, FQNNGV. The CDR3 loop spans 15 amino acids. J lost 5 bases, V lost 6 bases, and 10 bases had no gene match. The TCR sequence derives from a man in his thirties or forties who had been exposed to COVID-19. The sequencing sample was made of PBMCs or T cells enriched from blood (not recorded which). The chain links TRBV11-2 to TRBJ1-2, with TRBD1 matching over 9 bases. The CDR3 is CASRPLGQGRYGYTF. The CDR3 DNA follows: TGTGCCAGCAGGCCACTCGGACAGGGGAGATATGGCTACACCTTC.